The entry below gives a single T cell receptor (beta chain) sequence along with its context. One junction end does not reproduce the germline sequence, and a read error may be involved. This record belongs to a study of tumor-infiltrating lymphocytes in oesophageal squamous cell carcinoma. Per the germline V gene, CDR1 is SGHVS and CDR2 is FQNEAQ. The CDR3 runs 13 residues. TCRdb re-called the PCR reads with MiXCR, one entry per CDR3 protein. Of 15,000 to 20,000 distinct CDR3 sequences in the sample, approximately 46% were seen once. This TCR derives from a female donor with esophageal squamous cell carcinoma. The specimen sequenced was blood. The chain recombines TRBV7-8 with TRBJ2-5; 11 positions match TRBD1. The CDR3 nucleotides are TGTGCCGGCAGCCCGGACAGGGGGCAAGAGCAGTATTTC. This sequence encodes CAGSPDRGQEQYF.